Listed here are 17 T cell receptor beta chains from one sample, sequenced in a study of cytomegalovirus exposure and HLA in healthy donors. 60 Vbeta and 13 Jbeta primers were used in PCR. Assay used: immunoSEQ multiplex PCR; TCRdb lists only in-frame clones, some missing. The sample shows some 170,000 clones, about four fifths of them seen only once. Input material: PBMCs. The receptors were sampled from a woman younger than 35 in good health and CMV-seropositive.

The rearrangement links TRBV6-5 to TRBJ1-5; a possible D gene is TRBD1 (5 bases). The germline V and J ends were trimmed by 6 bases and 0 bases, with 9 bases remaining between them. Germline assignment: CDR1 MNHEY and CDR2 SVGAGI. The CDR3 totals 14 residues. In DNA form, the CDR3 reads TGTGCCAGCAGACCCAGGGCTAGCAATCAGCCCCAGCATTTT. This encodes CASRPRASNQPQHF.

This chain joins TRBV11-3 and TRBJ2-1; 9 bases align to TRBD1. The CDR3 extends over 16 amino acids. The germline CDR1 and CDR2 sequences are SGHNT and YENEEA. V shed 5 bases, J shed 6 bases, and the junction held 11 bases outside the gene matches. The CDR3 nucleotides are TGTGCCAGCAGCCCGCGACAGGGGGTTACAGGCAATGAGCAGTTCTTC. This gives the protein CASSPRQGVTGNEQFF.

The chain employs TRBV30 and TRBJ2-7; D is unclear. The V end was cut by 4 bases, the J end by 5 bases, with 9 bases between. Per germline, CDR1 GTSNPN and CDR2 SVGIG (reference sequence). The CDR3 extends over 11 amino acids. This chain's CDR3 is CAWNNRDEQYF. The CDR3 DNA follows: TGTGCCTGGAATAATCGGGACGAGCAGTACTTC.

About this clone itself: A read error may produce the germline difference seen at one junction end. J is TRBJ2-1 and V is TRBV7-7; no clear D. Germline CDR1 reads SSHAT; CDR2 reads FNYEAQ (reference sequence). The CDR3 is 13 amino acids. The CDR3, as DNA: TGTGCTAGCAGCCCACACGTCGGGAATGAGCAGTTCTTC. Translating gives CASSPHVGNEQFF.

The J gene is TRBJ2-1, the V gene TRBV27; TRBD2 agrees at 7 bases. CDR3 length: 17 amino acids. Losses at the gene ends were 2 bases for V and 4 bases for J; bases not matched to a gene: 11. CDR1 is MNHEY and CDR2 is SMNVEV in the germline V gene (reference sequence). CDR3 sequence (DNA): TGTGCCAGCAGTTTACTCCCATGGGGGGGAGATTACAATGAGCAGTTCTTC. This gives the protein CASSLLPWGGDYNEQFF.

This clone was picked up a small number of times. CDR3 loop: CASSLEGGTEAFF. The CDR3 DNA sequence: TGTGCCAGCAGCTTAGAGGGGGGGACTGAAGCTTTCTTT. V and J are TRBV7-9 and TRBJ1-1; TRBD1 is a possible D gene (6 bases). The V end lost 1 base, the J end lost 5 bases, and 8 bases lay between the germline ends. The CDR3 covers 13 residues. From germline, CDR1 is SEHNR and CDR2 FQNEAQ (reference sequence).

The rearrangement links TRBV6-1 to TRBJ1-1, with a possible D match to TRBD1 (5 bases). This CDR3 comprises 13 residues. The V gene's germline CDR1 is MNHNS and CDR2 SASEGT. The germline V and J ends were trimmed by 0 bases and 6 bases, with 8 bases remaining between them. The CDR3 loop is CASSEAPRAEAFF. For the CDR3, the DNA is TGTGCCAGCAGTGAAGCCCCCAGGGCTGAAGCTTTCTTT.

This clone was detected once. The gene calls are TRBV13 and TRBJ2-1; 12 nucleotides align to TRBD2. Germline-derived CDR1 and CDR2 are PRHDT and FYEKMQ (reference sequence). After removal of 8 bases from V and 6 bases from J, the junction contained 8 bases not matched to a gene. This CDR3 has 15 residues. The DNA for the CDR3 is TGTGCCAGCGCTAGCGGGGGGGCAAAGGTCAATGAGCAGTTCTTC. Translated: CASASGGAKVNEQFF.

The genes are TRBV29-1 and TRBJ2-1; D is possibly TRBD2 (6 bases). Trimming removed 4 bases from V and 4 bases from J, with 26 bases in between. This CDR3 is 18 amino acids long. Germline lookup yields CDR1 SQVTM and CDR2 ANQGSEA. In DNA, the CDR3 is TGCAGCGTTGCCGGACGTCGGGGGAGAAATACAATTTACAATGAGCAGTTCTTC. Translation gives CSVAGRRGRNTIYNEQFF.

The genes are TRBV7-3 and TRBJ1-6; the D gene is possibly TRBD1 (6 bases). The CDR3 sequence is 13 residues long. Per germline, CDR1 SGHTA and CDR2 FQGTGA. The germline V and J ends were trimmed by 5 bases and 8 bases, with 10 bases remaining between them. CDR3 nucleotides: TGTGCCAGCAGCCAGGACAGAGATTCACCCCTCCACTTT. As protein: CASSQDRDSPLHF.

The V call is TRBV7-9, the J call TRBJ1-1, with D perhaps TRBD1 (5 bases). V was clipped by 5 bases and J by 7 bases, with 14 bases between them. Germline V CDR1 and CDR2: SEHNR, FQNEAQ (reference sequence). This CDR3 is built from 13 residues. The CDR3, as DNA: TGTGCCAGCAGCCCGGGGGGGAACCGTGAAGCTTTCTTT. This encodes CASSPGGNREAFF.

The chain combines TRBV29-1 with TRBJ1-2; D unresolved. The CDR3 spans 13 residues. The V and J ends lost 3 bases and 4 bases respectively, with 12 bases between them. Germline V CDR1 and CDR2: SQVTM, ANQGSEA. For the CDR3, the DNA is TGCAGCGTTGAGTCAGGTCTTGGCTATGGCTACACCTTC. This sequence encodes CSVESGLGYGYTF.

V and J are TRBV28 and TRBJ2-7, with 9 bases lining up with TRBD1. Germline assignment: CDR1 MDHEN and CDR2 SYDVKM. The CDR3 is made up of 14 amino acids. The ends lost 3 bases at V and 6 bases at J; junction bases unmatched: 6. This CDR3 reads CASSLGLQGAEQYF. The CDR3 DNA follows: TGTGCCAGCAGTTTGGGACTACAGGGGGCCGAGCAGTACTTC.

The chain is built from TRBV6-6 and TRBJ1-3; D is undetermined. The germline V gene has CDR1 MNHNY and CDR2 SVGAGI (reference sequence). Between the trimmed V and J ends, which lost 0 bases and 0 bases, there was a span of 9 bases. CDR3 length equals 16 residues. The CDR3 coding sequence is TGTGCCAGCAGTTACTCGCGGGAGTACTCTGGAAACACCATATATTTT. Its protein is CASSYSREYSGNTIYF.

V gene TRBV18 combines with J gene TRBJ2-4; D possibly corresponds to TRBD2 (5 bases). The CDR3 has 12 amino acids. The V gene lost 6 bases and the J gene lost 14 bases, with 17 bases spanning the gap. Germline lookup yields CDR1 KGHSH and CDR2 LQKENI. This CDR3 is CASSPEGESEYF. Here the CDR3 DNA reads TGTGCCAGCTCCCCTGAGGGCGAAAGTGAGTACTTC. Complete variable domain (other parts from reference TRBV18 and TRBJ2-4): NAGVMQNPRHLVRRRGQEARLRCSPMKGHSHVYWYRQLPEEGLKFMVYLQKENIIDESGMPKERFSAEFPKEGPSILRIQQVVRGDSAAYFCASSPEGESEYFGAGTRLSVL.

A few counts support this clone. The chain employs TRBV10-3 and TRBJ1-1, with 9 bases aligning to TRBD1. The CDR3 sequence is 15 residues long. With 2 bases clipped from V and 5 bases from J, the junction kept 6 bases outside the gene matches. Germline CDR1 reads ENHRY; CDR2 reads SYGVKD. CDR3 sequence: CAISENRDRETEAFF. CDR3 DNA: TGTGCCATCAGTGAGAACCGGGACAGGGAAACTGAAGCTTTCTTT.

The chain combines TRBV7-2 with TRBJ2-2; D may be TRBD1 (6 bases). Between the trimmed V and J ends, which lost 5 bases and 4 bases, there was a span of 14 bases. The CDR3 totals 15 residues. The V gene's germline CDR1 is SGHTA and CDR2 FQGNSA. The CDR3, as DNA: TGTGCCAGCAGCGTAACAGGGCTTGGCACCGGGGAGCTGTTTTTT. Translating it yields CASSVTGLGTGELFF.